The sequence of this T cell receptor (beta chain) was determined in a study of blood T cell repertoires in COVID-19. The germline V gene encodes CDR1 MDHEN and CDR2 SYDVKM. With 6 bases clipped from V and 0 bases from J, the junction kept 8 bases outside the gene matches. This CDR3 spans 16 amino acids. The protocol was immunoSEQ multiplex PCR, while the TCRdb copy is restricted to in-frame clones and leaves out a portion. The table records about 170,000 clones, about four fifths of them present only once. This sequence originates from a woman older than 75 with acute or convalescent COVID-19. The genes are TRBV28 and TRBJ1-3, with TRBD1 identical over 7 bases. Source material: peripheral blood. For the CDR3, the DNA is TGTGCCAGCAGATTAAGGGACAGCCTCTCTGGAAACACCATATATTTT. It yields the protein CASRLRDSLSGNTIYF.